This T cell receptor beta chain was profiled in a study of blood T cell repertoires in COVID-19. The wider study: There were acute and convalescent COVID-19 samples, and they came from the United States, Italy and Spain.

Assay used: immunoSEQ multiplex PCR; TCRdb lists only in-frame clones, some missing. The sample contains 130,000 or so clones, about 88% of which appear only once. Germline V gives CDR1 KGHSH, CDR2 LQKENI. The CDR3 is 14 amino acids. V gave up 5 bases and J gave up 0 bases, with 10 bases separating them. Those who participated ranged in age from roughly 18 to 90 years and resided in about two dozen US areas. This clonotype was obtained from a man in his forties with acute COVID-19. Sequenced sample: PBMCs or T cells enriched from blood (not recorded which). The rearrangement joins TRBV18 to TRBJ1-2, with D possibly matching TRBD1 (6 bases). In nucleotides, the CDR3 is TGTGCCAGCTCAGGAACAGGGTCTAACTATGGCTACACCTTC. Its translation: CASSGTGSNYGYTF.